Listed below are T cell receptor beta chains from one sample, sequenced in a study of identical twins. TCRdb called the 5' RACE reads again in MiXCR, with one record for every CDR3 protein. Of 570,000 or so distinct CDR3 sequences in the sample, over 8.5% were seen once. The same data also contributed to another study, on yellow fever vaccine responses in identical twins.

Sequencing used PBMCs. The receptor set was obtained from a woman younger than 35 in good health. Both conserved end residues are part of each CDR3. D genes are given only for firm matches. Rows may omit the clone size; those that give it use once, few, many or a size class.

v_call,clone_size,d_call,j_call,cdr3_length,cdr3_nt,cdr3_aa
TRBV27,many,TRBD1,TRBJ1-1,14,TGTGCCAGCAGTGTAACAGGGGGTTACGCTGAAGCTTTCTTT,CASSVTGGYAEAFF
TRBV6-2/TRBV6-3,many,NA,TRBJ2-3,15,TGTGCCAGCAGTTACGGAGATAGCGGAGGAGATACGCAGTATTTT,CASSYGDSGGDTQYF
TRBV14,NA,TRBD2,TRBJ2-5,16,TGTGCCAGCAGCCGCTGGACTAGCGGGTTCGGGGAGACCCAGTACTTC,CASSRWTSGFGETQYF
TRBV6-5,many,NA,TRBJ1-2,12,TGTGCCAGCTTGGGGGGGAACTATGGCTACACCTTC,CASLGGNYGYTF
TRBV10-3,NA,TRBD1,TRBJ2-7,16,TGTGCCATCAGTGAGACGAAGACAGGGGTTGCCTACGAGCAGTACTTC,CAISETKTGVAYEQYF
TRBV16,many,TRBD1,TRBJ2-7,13,TGTGCCAGCATCCACCGGACAGGGTACGAGCAGTACTTC,CASIHRTGYEQYF
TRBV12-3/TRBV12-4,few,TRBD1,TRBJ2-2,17,TGTGCCAGCAGTCATCAGACCGGGACAGGGCACACCGGGGAGCTGTTTTTT,CASSHQTGTGHTGELFF
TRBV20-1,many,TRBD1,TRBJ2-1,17,TGCAGTGCCAAGACAAACAGGGGTGACTTCTCCTACAATGAGCAGTTCTTC,CSAKTNRGDFSYNEQFF
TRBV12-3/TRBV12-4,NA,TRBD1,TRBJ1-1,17,TGTGCCAGCAGCCTAACCCTGGGGGCGACAGGGGACACTGAAGCTTTCTTT,CASSLTLGATGDTEAFF
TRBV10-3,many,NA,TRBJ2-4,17,TGTGCCATCAGTGACCCCACACCGGGATCGGACAAAAACATTCAGTACTTC,CAISDPTPGSDKNIQYF
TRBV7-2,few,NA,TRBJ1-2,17,TGTGCCAGCAGCTACCCAGGACGGAGTCCTACCGTCCATGGCTACACCTTC,CASSYPGRSPTVHGYTF
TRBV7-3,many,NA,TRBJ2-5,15,TGTGCCACTTCCCCTACCGGGGGCTTACAAGAGACCCAGTACTTC,CATSPTGGLQETQYF
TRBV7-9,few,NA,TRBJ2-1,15,TGTGCCAGCAGACAAAGGGGGGCCCTGTCCAATGAGCAGTTCTTC,CASRQRGALSNEQFF
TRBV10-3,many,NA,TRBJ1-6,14,TGTGCCATCAGTGAGTCCAGAGTATCATCACCCCTCCACTTT,CAISESRVSSPLHF
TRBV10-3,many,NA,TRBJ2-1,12,TGTGGTACGGGCAGCTCCTACAATGAGCAGTTCTTC,CGTGSSYNEQFF
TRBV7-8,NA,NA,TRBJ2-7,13,TGTGCCAGCAGAGATGTTCTCTCCTACGAGCAGTACTTC,CASRDVLSYEQYF
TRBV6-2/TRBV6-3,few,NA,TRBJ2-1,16,TGTGCCAGCAGTTCCCCCGGTCGCCCCGGGGGTAATGAGCAGTTCTTC,CASSSPGRPGGNEQFF
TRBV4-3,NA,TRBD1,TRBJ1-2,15,TGCGCCAGCAGCCACGACAGGGAAGCTAACTATGGCTACACCTTC,CASSHDREANYGYTF
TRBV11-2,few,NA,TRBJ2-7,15,TGTGCCAGCAGCGCCGTCCGTCGTCCCGCGGGGGAGCAGTACTTC,CASSAVRRPAGEQYF
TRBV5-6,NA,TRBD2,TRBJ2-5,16,TGTGCCAGCAGCGTGCGACTAGCGGGGGATCAAGAGACCCAGTACTTC,CASSVRLAGDQETQYF
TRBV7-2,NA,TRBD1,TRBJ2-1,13,TGTGCCAGCAGATACAGGGGGGTCAATGAGCAGTTCTTC,CASRYRGVNEQFF
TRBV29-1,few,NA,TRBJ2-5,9,TGCAGCGTAAGGGAGACCCAGTACTTC,CSVRETQYF
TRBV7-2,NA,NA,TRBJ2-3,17,TGTGCCAGCAGACCTACAATGGGGCTGAATAGCACAGATACGCAGTATTTT,CASRPTMGLNSTDTQYF
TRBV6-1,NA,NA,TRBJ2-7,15,TGTGCCAGCAGCATCAGCGAGAGGGCCCATTACGAGCAGTACTTC,CASSISERAHYEQYF
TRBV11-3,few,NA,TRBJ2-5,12,TGTGCCAGCAGCAGGGCACAAGAGACCCAGTACTTC,CASSRAQETQYF
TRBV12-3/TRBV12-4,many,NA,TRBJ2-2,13,TGTGCCAGCAGGGGGGCCGGGACCGGGGAGCTGTTTTTT,CASRGAGTGELFF
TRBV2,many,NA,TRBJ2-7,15,TGTGCCAGCAGTGTAACGAGCGCCGCCTCCTACGAGCAGTACTTC,CASSVTSAASYEQYF
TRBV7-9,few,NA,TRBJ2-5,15,TGTGCCGCAGCAAGGTTAGCGGAGGACCAAGAGACCCAGTACTTC,CAAARLAEDQETQYF
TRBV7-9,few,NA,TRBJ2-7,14,TGTGCCAGCAGCTTTCTGGGGAGCTCCTACGAGCAGTACTTC,CASSFLGSSYEQYF
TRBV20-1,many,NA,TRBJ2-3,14,TGCAGTGCTAGATTAAAGCTGAGCACAGATACGCAGTATTTT,CSARLKLSTDTQYF
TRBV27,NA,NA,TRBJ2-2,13,TGTGCCAGTACTCTAGCGACCACCGGGGAGCTGTTTTTT,CASTLATTGELFF
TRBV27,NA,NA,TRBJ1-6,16,TGTGCCAGCAGTTTCACACTAGCAGGGCGTAATTCACCCCTCCACTTT,CASSFTLAGRNSPLHF
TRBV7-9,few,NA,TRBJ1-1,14,TGTGCCAGCAGCTTAGCGGGGAAGGTCACTGAAGCTTTCTTT,CASSLAGKVTEAFF
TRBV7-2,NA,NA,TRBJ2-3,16,TGTGCCAGCAGCCCCGAGGGGGGCCGAGGCACAGATACGCAGTATTTT,CASSPEGGRGTDTQYF
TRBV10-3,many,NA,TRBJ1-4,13,TGTGCCATCTCCCGGGGGGTTGGGGAAAAACTGTTTTTT,CAISRGVGEKLFF
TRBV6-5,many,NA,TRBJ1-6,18,TGTGCCAGCAGTTACTCGGGAAGCATCAACACAGGGAATTCACCCCTCCACTTT,CASSYSGSINTGNSPLHF